Sequencing of this T cell receptor (beta chain) was carried out in a study of blood T cells in healthy people across ages. Overall study findings and caveats: Across samples, TCR beta diversity tracked strongly with naive T cell percentage. Older individuals had lower TCR beta diversity per million T cells (the decline was roughly linear). It was held that diversity estimates obtained from one million T cells represented underestimates.

Comment on this clonotype: Antigen specificity is unknown.

Combining a sample-barcoded 5' primer with a J-beta primer mix, a second PCR ran for about 7 to 11 cycles. TCRdb processed the 5' RACE reads anew with MiXCR; each CDR3 protein has one entry. The sample gives under 2,000,000 distinct CDR3 sequences, around half of which show up once; over 2% is in the top ten. The germline gives CDR1 SGHVT, CDR2 SQSDAQ. The CDR3 covers 17 residues. Trimming shortened V by 3 bases and J by 7 bases, and 22 bases separated the two germline ends. Each donor's blood draw was 7.5 to 10 milliliters of peripheral blood. The receptor comes from a woman in her forties in good health. V usage is TRBV7-4 and J usage is TRBJ1-5; TRBD1 might be the D (6 bases). Sequenced material: blood. The CDR3 nucleotides are TGTGCCAGCAGCTTCCCTCCCTGGCAGGGGCGCGGGCAGCCCCAGCATTTT. This codes for CASSFPPWQGRGQPQHF.